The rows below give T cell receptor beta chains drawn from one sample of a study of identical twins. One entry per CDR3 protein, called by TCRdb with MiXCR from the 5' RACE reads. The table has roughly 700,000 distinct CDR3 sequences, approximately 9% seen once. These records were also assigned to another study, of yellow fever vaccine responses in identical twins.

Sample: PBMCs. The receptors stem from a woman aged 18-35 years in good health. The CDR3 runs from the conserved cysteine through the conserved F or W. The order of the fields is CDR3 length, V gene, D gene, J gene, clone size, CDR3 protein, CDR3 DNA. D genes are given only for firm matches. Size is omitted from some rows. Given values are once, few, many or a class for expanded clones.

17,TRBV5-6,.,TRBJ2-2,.,CASSLTGRGLDTGELFF,TGTGCCAGCAGCTTGACAGGACGGGGTTTGGACACCGGGGAGCTGTTTTTT
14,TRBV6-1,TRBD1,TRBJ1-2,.,CASHPGQGRYGYTF,TGTGCCAGCCACCCCGGACAGGGGCGATATGGCTACACCTTC
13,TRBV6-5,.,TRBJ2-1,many,CASSYSAGNEQFF,TGTGCCAGCAGTTACTCGGCAGGCAATGAGCAGTTCTTC
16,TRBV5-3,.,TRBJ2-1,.,CAMGPGLDWTYNEQFF,TGTGCCATGGGCCCGGGGCTCGACTGGACCTACAATGAGCAGTTCTTC
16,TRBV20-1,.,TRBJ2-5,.,CSARDLKRVKQETQYF,TGCAGTGCTAGAGATTTAAAGCGGGTGAAACAAGAGACCCAGTACTTC
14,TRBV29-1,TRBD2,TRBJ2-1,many,CSGVLASSYNEQFF,TGCAGCGGTGTACTAGCGTCCTCCTACAATGAGCAGTTCTTC
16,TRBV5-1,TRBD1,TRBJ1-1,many,CASSLDRGLMNTEAFF,TGCGCCAGCAGCCTCGACAGGGGGCTGATGAACACTGAAGCTTTCTTT
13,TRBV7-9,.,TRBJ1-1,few,CASSLDSHDRAFF,TGTGCCAGCAGCTTGGACAGTCACGATCGGGCTTTCTTT
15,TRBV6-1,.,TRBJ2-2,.,CASSPRRVNTGELFF,TGTGCCAGCAGTCCGAGACGGGTGAACACCGGGGAGCTGTTTTTT
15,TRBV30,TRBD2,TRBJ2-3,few,CACRLSGKDTDTQYF,TGTGCCTGTAGGCTTAGCGGGAAAGACACAGATACGCAGTATTTT
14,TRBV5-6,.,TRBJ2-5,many,CASSLPSSLETQYF,TGTGCCAGCAGCTTGCCTTCTAGCTTGGAGACCCAGTACTTC
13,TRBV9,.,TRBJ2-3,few,CASSVGGVDTQYF,TGTGCCAGCAGCGTAGGGGGGGTCGATACGCAGTATTTT
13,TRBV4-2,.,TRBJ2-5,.,CASSQQTQETQYF,TGTGCCAGCAGCCAGCAGACCCAAGAGACCCAGTACTTC
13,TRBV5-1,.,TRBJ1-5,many,CASSLASNQPQHF,TGCGCCAGCAGCTTGGCAAGCAATCAGCCCCAGCATTTT
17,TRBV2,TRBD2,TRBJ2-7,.,CASSGTSGRALPYEQYF,TGTGCCAGCAGTGGGACTAGCGGGAGGGCCCTTCCCTACGAGCAGTACTTC
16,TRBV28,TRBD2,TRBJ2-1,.,CASSSAGLAGADEQFF,TGTGCCAGCAGTTCCGCGGGACTAGCGGGAGCGGATGAGCAGTTCTTC
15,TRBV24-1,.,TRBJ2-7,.,CATSDYPGSGDEQYF,TGTGCCACCAGTGATTATCCAGGATCGGGGGACGAGCAGTACTTC
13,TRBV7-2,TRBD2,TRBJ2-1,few,CASRRLATNEQFF,TGTGCCAGCCGAAGACTAGCCACCAATGAGCAGTTCTTC
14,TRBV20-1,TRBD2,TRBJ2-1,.,CSAPGTRNNNEQFF,TGCAGTGCACCCGGGACTAGAAACAACAATGAGCAGTTCTTC
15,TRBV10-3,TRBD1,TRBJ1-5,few,CAISEWTGRDQPQHF,TGTGCCATCAGTGAGTGGACAGGGCGAGATCAGCCCCAGCATTTT